This T cell receptor (beta chain) was identified in a study of identical twins. Study outcomes and limitations: Models underpredicted monozygotic twin sharing of out-of-frame TCR alpha. Weaker excess sharing between twins was seen in beta out-of-frame sequences. The abundant beta clonotypes from cord blood had fewer insertions, and memory repertoires had none of this.

This clonotype has more than one count but fewer than ten. What it binds is not known. In germline, CDR1 is SGHRS, CDR2 YFSETQ. Trimming pared 2 bases from V and 0 bases from J, leaving 23 bases between. This CDR3 has 20 amino acids. Template switching added a universal primer binding site, and final cDNA carried unique molecular identifiers. MiXCR was run by TCRdb on the 5' RACE reads, yielding one entry per CDR3 protein. In the table there are 1.5 million to 2 million distinct CDR3 sequences, about 31% of which are singletons. The J gene is TRBJ1-4, the V gene TRBV5-1; D perhaps matches TRBD1 (5 bases). The origin of this receptor is a newborn girl in good health. Sequenced input: cord blood. Written as DNA, the CDR3 is TGCGCCAGCAGCTTTGAAGGGGCCAGGGAAATTCCTGCAACTAATGAAAAACTGTTTTTT. Residues: CASSFEGAREIPATNEKLFF.